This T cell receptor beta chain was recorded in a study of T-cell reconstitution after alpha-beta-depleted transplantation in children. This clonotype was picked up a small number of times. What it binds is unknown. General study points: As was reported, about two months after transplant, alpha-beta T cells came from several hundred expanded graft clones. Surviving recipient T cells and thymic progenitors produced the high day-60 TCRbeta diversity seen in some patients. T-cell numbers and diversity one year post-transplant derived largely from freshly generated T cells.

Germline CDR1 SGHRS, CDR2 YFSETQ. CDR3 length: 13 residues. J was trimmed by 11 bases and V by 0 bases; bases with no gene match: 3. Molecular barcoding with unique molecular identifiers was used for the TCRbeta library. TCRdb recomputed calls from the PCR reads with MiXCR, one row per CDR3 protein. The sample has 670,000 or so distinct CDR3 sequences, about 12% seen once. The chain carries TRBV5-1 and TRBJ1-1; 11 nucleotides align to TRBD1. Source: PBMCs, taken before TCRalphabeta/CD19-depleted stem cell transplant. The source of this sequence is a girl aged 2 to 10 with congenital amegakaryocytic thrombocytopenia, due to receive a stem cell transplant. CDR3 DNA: TGCGCCAGCAGCTTGGTCGGGACAGGGGGGGCTTTCTTT. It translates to CASSLVGTGGAFF. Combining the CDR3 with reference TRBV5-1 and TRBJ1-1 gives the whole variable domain KAGVTQTPRYLIKTRGQQVTLSCSPISGHRSVSWYQQTPGQGLQFLFEYFSETQRNKGNFPGRFSGRQFSNSRSEMNVSTLELGDSALYLCASSLVGTGGAFFGQGTRLTVV.